This TCR beta chain emerged from a study of beta chain features in type 1 diabetes. General study results and limits: Within the patient group, naive, central memory and Treg TCRB repertoires appeared more similar to each other than within healthy donors.

This clone has just a few counts. The antigen remains undetermined. Looked up from germline, CDR1 is SNHLY and CDR2 is FYNNEI. V lost 5 bases to trimming and J lost 2 bases, with 16 bases between them. The length of the CDR3 is 15 residues. The sequenced template was cDNA made from the entire isolated RNA. Profiling relied on immunoSEQ multiplex PCR, and the TCRdb table lists in-frame clones only, not all of them. The sample comprises some 230,000 clones, about 9.3% of which are singletons, and around 0.031% rests with the top ten. The source of this sequence is a woman younger than 30 in good health. Sample: naive CD4+ T cells from blood. The gene calls are TRBV2 and TRBJ2-7; perhaps TRBD2 as D (5 bases). Written as DNA, the CDR3 is TGTGCCAGCAGTCACGACCCACCGAGGGCCTACGAGCAGTACTTC. It is translated as CASSHDPPRAYEQYF.